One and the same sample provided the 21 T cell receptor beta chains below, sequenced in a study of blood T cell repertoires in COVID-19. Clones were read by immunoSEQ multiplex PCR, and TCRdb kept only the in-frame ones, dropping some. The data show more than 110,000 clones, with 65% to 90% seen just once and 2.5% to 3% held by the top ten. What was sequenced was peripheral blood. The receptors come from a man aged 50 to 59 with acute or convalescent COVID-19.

This chain's CDR3 is CASALQGLYGYTF. DNA for the CDR3: TGTGCCAGCGCCCTACAGGGGCTCTATGGCTACACCTTC. The chain recombines TRBV6-5 with TRBJ1-2; 7 nucleotides align to TRBD1. J lost 4 bases, V lost 8 bases, and 7 bases had no gene match. The CDR3 extends over 13 amino acids. The germline V gene encodes CDR1 MNHEY and CDR2 SVGAGI.

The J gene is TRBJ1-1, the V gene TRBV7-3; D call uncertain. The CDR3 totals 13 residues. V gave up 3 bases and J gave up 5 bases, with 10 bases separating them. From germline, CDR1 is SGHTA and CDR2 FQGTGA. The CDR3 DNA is TGTGCCAGCAGCTTTGAGCGGGGAACTGAAGCTTTCTTT. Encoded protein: CASSFERGTEAFF.

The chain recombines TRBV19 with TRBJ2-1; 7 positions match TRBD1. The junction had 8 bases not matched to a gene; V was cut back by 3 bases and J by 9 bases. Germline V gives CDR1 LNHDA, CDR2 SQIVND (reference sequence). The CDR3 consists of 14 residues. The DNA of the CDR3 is TGTGCCAGTAGTATTTTGCCGACAGGGAGTGAGCAGTTCTTC. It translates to CASSILPTGSEQFF.

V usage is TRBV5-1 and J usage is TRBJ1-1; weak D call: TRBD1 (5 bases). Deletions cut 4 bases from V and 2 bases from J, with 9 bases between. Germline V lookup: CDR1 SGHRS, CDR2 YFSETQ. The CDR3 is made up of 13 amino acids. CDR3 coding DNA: TGCGCCAGCAGCCAGACAGCTAACACTGAAGCTTTCTTT. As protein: CASSQTANTEAFF.

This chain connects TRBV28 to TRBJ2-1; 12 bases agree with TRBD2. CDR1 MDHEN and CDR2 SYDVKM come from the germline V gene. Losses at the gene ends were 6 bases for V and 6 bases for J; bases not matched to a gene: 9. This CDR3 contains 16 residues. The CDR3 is CASSQARTSGANEQFF. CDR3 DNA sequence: TGTGCCAGCAGCCAAGCCCGGACTAGCGGGGCCAATGAGCAGTTCTTC.

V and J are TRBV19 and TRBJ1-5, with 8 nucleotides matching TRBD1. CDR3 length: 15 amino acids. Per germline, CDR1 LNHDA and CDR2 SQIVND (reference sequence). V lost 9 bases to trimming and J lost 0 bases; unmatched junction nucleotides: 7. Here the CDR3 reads CASRRDRSSNQPQHF. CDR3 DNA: TGTGCCAGCCGCCGGGACAGGAGTAGCAATCAGCCCCAGCATTTT.

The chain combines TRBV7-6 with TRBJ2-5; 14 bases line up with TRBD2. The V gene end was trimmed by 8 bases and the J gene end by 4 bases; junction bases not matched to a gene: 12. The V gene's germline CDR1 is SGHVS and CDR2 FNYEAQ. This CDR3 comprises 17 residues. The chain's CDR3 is CASSHGTSGGLSETQYF. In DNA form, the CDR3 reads TGTGCCAGCTCACATGGGACTAGCGGGGGATTATCAGAGACCCAGTACTTC.

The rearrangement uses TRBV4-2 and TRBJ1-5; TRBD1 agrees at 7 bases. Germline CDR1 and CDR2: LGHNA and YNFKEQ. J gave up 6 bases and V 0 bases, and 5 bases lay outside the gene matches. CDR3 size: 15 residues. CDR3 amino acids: CASSQDRGGGQPQHF. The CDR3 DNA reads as TGTGCCAGCAGCCAAGATCGAGGGGGCGGTCAGCCCCAGCATTTT.

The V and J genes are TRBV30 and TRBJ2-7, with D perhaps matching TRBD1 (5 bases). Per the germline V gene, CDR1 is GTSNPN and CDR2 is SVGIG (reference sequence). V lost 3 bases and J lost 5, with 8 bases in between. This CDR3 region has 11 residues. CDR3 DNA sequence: TGTGCCTGGAGCCCAGGGAACGAGCAGTACTTC. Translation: CAWSPGNEQYF.

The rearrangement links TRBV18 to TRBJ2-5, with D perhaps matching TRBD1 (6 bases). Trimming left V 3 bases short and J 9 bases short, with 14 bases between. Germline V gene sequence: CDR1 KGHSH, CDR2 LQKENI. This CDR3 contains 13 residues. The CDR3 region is CASSPSGSGAQYF. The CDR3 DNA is TGTGCCAGCTCACCTTCGGGGTCAGGGGCCCAGTACTTC.

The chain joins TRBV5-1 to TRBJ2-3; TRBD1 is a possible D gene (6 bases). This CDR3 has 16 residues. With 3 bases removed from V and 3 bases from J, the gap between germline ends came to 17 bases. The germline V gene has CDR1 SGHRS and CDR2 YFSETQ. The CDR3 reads CASSSGTRVGTDTQYF. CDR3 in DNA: TGCGCCAGCAGCTCCGGGACACGGGTTGGAACAGATACGCAGTATTTT.

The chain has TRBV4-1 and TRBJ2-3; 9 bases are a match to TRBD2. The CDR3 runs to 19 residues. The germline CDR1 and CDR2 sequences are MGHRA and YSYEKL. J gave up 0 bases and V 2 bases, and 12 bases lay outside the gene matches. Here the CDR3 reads CASSQLTSGFNPSTDTQYF. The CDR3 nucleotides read TGCGCCAGCAGCCAACTAACTAGCGGGTTTAACCCTAGCACAGATACGCAGTATTTT.

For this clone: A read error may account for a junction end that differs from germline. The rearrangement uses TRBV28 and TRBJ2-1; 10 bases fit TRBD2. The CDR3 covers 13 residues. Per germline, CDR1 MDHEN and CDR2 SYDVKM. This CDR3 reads CATLAGAHNKQFF. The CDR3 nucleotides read TGTGCCACCCTAGCGGGAGCCCACAATAAGCAGTTCTTC.

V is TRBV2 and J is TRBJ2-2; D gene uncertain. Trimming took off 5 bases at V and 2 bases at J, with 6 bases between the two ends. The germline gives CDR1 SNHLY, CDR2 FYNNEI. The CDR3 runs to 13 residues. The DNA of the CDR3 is TGTGCCAGCAGTAAAGTAAACACCGGGGAGCTGTTTTTT. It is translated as CASSKVNTGELFF.

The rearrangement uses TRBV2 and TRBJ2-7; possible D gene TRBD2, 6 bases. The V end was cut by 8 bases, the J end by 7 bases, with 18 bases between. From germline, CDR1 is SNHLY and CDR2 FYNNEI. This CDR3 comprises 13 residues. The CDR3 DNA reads TGTGCCAGCGCGCATAGACTAGAAGATGAGCAGTACTTC. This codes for CASAHRLEDEQYF.

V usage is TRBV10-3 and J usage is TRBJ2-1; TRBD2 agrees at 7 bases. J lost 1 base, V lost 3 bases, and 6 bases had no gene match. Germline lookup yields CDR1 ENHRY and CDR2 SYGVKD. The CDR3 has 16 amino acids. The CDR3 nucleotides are TGTGCCATCAGTGATCTGGGGGGAGGGTCCTACAATGAGCAGTTCTTC. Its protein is CAISDLGGGSYNEQFF.

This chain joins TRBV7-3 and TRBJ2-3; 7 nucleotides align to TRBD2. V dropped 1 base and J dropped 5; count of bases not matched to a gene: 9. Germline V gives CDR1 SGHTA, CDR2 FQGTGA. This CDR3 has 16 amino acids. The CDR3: CASSLMASGAGDTQYF. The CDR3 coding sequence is TGTGCCAGCAGCTTAATGGCTAGCGGAGCCGGAGATACGCAGTATTTT.

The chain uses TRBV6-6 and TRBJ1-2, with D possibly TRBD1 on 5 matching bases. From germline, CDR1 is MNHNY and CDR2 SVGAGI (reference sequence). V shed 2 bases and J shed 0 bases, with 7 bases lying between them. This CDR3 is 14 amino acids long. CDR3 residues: CASSYGQSNYGYTF. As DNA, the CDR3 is TGTGCCAGCAGTTACGGACAATCTAACTATGGCTACACCTTC.

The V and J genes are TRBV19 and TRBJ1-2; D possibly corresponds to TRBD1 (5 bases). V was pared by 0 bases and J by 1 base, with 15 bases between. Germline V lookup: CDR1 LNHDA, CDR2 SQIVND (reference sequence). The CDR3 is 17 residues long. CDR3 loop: CASSIDLDGHLNYGYTF. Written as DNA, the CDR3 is TGTGCCAGTAGTATAGATCTCGACGGACATCTTAACTATGGCTACACCTTC.

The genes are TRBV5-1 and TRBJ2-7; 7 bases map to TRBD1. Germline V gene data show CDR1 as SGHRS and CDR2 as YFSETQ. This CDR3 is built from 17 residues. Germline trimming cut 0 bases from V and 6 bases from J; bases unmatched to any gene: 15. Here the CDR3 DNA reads TGCGCCAGCAGCTTGGAAGGGACAGCCGCATTTCTCGGCGAGCAGTACTTC. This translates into CASSLEGTAAFLGEQYF. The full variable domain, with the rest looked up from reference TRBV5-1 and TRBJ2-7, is KAGVTQTPRYLIKTRGQQVTLSCSPISGHRSVSWYQQTPGQGLQFLFEYFSETQRNKGNFPGRFSGRQFSNSRSEMNVSTLELGDSALYLCASSLEGTAAFLGEQYFGPGTRLTVT.

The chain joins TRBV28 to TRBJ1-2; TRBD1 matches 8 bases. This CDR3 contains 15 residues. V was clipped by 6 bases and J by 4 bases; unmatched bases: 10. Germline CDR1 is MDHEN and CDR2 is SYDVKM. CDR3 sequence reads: CASRTGQGIGYGYTF. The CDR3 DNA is TGTGCCAGCAGAACCGGACAGGGTATTGGCTATGGCTACACCTTC.